The clone carrying this T cell receptor beta chain was counted between two and nine times. Antigen specificity is unknown. CDR1 and CDR2 (germline): DFQATT, SNEGSKA (reference sequence). Between the trimmed V and J ends, which lost 2 bases and 3 bases, there was a span of 8 bases. The CDR3 has 12 amino acids. The data were obtained in a study of human T cells and chemical hapten exposure. Study-wide findings and caveats: Following DPC sensitization, TCRs present above 1 in 1000 frequency showed no change. There was alopecia in the donors, so their immune response may differ from that of healthy people.

TCRdb re-called the RACE reads through MiXCR, storing one row per CDR3 protein. The sample contains about 190,000 distinct CDR3 sequences, around a quarter of which appear only once. Sample time point: patch test 3, about 24 weeks after DPC sensitization. The treatment was: therapeutic diphenylcyclopropenone sensitization with weekly scalp DPC. The rearrangement links TRBV20-1 to TRBJ2-7; D may be TRBD2 (5 bases). The specimen was whole blood, collected in connection with sensitization to the hapten diphenylcyclopropenone (DPC). The sequence was obtained from a woman between 40 and 55 years old with alopecia areata. Some clones in this sample may be carry-over from other donors' samples. The CDR3 spells CSARLSGYEQYF. The DNA of the CDR3 is TGCAGTGCTAGATTAAGCGGCTACGAGCAGTACTTC.